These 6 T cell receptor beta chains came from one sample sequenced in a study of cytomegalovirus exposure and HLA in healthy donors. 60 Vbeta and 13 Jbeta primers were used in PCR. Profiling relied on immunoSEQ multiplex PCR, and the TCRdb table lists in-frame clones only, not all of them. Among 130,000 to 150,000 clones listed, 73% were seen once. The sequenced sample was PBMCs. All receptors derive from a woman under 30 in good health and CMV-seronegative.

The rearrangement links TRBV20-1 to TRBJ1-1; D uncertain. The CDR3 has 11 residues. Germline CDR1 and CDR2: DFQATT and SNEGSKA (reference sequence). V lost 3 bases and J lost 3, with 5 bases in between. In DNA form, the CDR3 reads TGCAGTGCTAGGGCCCACACTGAAGCTTTCTTT. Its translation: CSARAHTEAFF.

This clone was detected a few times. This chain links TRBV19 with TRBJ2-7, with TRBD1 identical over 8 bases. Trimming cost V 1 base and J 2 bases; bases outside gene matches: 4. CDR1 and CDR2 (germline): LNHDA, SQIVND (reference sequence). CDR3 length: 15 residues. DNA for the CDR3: TGTGCCAGTAGTATAGGGACAGGGATAGCCTACGAGCAGTACTTC. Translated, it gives CASSIGTGIAYEQYF.

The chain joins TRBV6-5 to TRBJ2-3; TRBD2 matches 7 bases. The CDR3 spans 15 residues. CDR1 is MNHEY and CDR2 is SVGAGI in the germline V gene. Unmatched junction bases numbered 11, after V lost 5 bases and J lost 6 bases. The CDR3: CASSHTSAEGDTQYF. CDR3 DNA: TGTGCCAGCAGTCATACTAGCGCCGAGGGGGATACGCAGTATTTT.

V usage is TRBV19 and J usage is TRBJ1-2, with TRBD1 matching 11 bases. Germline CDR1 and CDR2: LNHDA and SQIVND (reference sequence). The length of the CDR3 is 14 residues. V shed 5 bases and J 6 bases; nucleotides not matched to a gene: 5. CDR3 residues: CASSSWTGGDGYTF. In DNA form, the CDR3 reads TGTGCCAGTAGTTCTTGGACAGGGGGCGATGGCTACACCTTC. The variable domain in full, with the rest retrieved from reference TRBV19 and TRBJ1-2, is DGGITQSPKYLFRKEGQNVTLSCEQNLNHDAMYWYRQDPGQGLRLIYYSQIVNDFQKGDIAEGYSVSREKKESFPLTVTSAQKNPTAFYLCASSSWTGGDGYTFGSGTRLTVV.

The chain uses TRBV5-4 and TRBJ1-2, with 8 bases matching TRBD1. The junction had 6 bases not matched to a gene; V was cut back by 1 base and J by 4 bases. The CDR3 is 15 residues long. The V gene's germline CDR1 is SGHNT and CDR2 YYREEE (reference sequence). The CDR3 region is CASSLKGQVLYGYTF. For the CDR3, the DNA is TGTGCCAGCAGCTTGAAGGGACAGGTACTCTATGGCTACACCTTC. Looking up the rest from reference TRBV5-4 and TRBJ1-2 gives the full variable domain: ETGVTQSPTHLIKTRGQQVTLRCSSQSGHNTVSWYQQALGQGPQFIFQYYREEENGRGNFPPRFSGLQFPNYSSELNVNALELDDSALYLCASSLKGQVLYGYTFGSGTRLTVV.

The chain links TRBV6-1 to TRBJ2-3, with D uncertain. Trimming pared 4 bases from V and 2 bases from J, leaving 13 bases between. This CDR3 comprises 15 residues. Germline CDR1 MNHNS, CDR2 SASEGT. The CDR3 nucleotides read TGTGCCAGCAGTGTATACACCCGTACCACAGATACGCAGTATTTT. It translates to CASSVYTRTTDTQYF.